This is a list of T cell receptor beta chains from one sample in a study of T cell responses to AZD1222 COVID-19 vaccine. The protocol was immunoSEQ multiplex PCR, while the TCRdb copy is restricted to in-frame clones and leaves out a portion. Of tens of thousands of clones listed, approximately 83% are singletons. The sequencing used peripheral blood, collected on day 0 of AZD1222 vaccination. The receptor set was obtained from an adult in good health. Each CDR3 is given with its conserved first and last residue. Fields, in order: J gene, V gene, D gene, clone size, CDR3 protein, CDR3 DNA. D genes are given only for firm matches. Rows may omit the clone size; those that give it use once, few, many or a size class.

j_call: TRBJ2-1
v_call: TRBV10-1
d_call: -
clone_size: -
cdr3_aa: CASSSWEQFF
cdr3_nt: TGCGCCAGCAGCTCGTGGGAGCAGTTCTTC

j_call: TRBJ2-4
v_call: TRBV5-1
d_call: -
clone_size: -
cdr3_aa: CASSPQGAKNIQYF
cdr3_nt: TGCGCCAGCTCGCCACAGGGAGCCAAAAACATTCAGTACTTC

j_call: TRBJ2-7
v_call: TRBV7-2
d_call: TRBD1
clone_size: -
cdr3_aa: CASSWGTGGSYEQYF
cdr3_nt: TGTGCCAGCAGCTGGGGGACAGGGGGGTCCTACGAGCAGTACTTC

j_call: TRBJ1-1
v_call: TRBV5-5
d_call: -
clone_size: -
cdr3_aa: CASSNYRAMNTEAFF
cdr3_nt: TGTGCCAGCAGCAACTACAGGGCCATGAACACTGAAGCTTTCTTT

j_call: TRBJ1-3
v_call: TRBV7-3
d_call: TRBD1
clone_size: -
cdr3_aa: CASSLYYLLRDRGTIYF
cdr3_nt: TGTGCCAGCAGCTTATATTACCTCCTCCGGGACAGGGGCACCATATATTTT

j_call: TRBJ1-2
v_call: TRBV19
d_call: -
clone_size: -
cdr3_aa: CASSPGTYGYTF
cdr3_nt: TGTGCCAGTAGCCCGGGGACCTATGGCTACACCTTC

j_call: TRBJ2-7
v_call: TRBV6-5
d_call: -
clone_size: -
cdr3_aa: CASSSGPSYEQYF
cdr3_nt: TGTGCCAGCAGTTCAGGGCCCTCCTACGAGCAGTACTTC

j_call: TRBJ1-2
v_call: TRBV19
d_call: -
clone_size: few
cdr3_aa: CASSPGTSSSRNYGYTF
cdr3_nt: TGTGCCAGTAGCCCCGGGACATCTTCCTCGAGGAACTATGGCTACACCTTC

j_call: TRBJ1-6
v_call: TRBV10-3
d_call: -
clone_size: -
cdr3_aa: CAISGAGALDSPLHF
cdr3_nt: TGTGCCATCAGTGGGGCTGGAGCTTTAGATTCACCCCTCCACTTT

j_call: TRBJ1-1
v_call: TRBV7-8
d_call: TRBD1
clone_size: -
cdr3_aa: CASSFGQTGLGTEAFF
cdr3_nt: TGTGCCAGCAGCTTTGGCCAGACAGGGTTGGGTACTGAAGCTTTCTTT

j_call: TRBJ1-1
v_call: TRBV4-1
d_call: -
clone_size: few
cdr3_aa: CASSLDPQGMFPEAFF
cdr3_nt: TGCGCCAGCAGCCTCGATCCGCAGGGGATGTTCCCTGAAGCTTTCTTT

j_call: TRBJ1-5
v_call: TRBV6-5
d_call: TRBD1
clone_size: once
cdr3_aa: CASTPGQGSQPQHF
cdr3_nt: TGTGCCAGCACCCCTGGACAGGGCAGTCAGCCCCAGCATTTT

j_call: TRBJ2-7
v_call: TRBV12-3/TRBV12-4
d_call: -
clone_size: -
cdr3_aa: CASSPGTPLQYF
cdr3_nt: TGTGCCAGCAGTCCCGGGACGCCCCTGCAGTACTTC

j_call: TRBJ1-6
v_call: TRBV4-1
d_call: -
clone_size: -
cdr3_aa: CASSQVGGVGNSPLHF
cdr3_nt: TGCGCCAGCAGCCAAGTTGGAGGGGTAGGGAATTCACCCCTCCACTTT

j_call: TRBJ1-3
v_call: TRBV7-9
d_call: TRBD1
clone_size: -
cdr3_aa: CASSSRDRSGNTIYF
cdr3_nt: TGTGCCAGCAGCTCCCGGGACAGATCTGGAAACACCATATATTTT

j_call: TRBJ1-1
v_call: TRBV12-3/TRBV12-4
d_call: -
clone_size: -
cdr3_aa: CASSPGFVAFF
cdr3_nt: TGTGCCAGCAGTCCCGGGTTTGTCGCTTTCTTT

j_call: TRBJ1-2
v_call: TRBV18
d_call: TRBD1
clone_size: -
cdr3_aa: CASSPTGDLNYGYTF
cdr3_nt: TGTGCCAGCTCACCAACAGGGGACCTAAACTATGGCTACACCTTC

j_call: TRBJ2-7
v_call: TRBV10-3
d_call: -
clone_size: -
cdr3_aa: CAISRDYEQYF
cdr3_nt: TGTGCCATCAGTAGGGATTACGAGCAGTACTTC

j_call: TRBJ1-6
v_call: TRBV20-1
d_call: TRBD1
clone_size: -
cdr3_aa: CSASQMDRGNSPLHF
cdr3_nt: TGCAGTGCTAGTCAGATGGACAGGGGGAATTCACCCCTCCACTTT

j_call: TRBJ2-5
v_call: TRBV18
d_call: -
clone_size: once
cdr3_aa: CASSPYLTDKETQYF
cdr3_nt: TGTGCCAGCTCACCATACCTGACAGATAAAGAGACCCAGTACTTC

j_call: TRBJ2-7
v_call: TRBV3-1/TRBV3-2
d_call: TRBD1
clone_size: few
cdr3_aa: CASSQATGGVGEQYF
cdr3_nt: TGTGCCAGCAGCCAAGCCACAGGGGGAGTGGGCGAGCAGTACTTC

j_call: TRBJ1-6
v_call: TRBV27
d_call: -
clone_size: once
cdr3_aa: CASSLGVRTRSPLHF
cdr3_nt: TGTGCCAGCAGTTTAGGTGTCAGAACAAGGTCACCCCTCCACTTT

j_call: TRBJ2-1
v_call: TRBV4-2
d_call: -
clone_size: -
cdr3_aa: CASSHSDSRPYNEQFF
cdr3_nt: TGTGCCAGCAGCCACTCGGACAGTCGCCCCTACAATGAGCAGTTCTTC

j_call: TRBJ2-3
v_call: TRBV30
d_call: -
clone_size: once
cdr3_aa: CAWYSDTQYF
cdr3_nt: TGTGCCTGGTACAGTGATACGCAGTATTTT

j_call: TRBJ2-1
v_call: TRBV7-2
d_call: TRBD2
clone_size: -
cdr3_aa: CASSLGLAGGGEQFF
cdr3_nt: TGTGCCAGCAGCCTCGGACTAGCGGGGGGAGGTGAGCAGTTCTTC

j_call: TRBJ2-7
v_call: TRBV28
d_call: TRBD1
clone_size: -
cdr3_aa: CASSFGQGIYEQYF
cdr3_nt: TGTGCCAGCAGTTTCGGACAGGGGATCTACGAGCAGTACTTC

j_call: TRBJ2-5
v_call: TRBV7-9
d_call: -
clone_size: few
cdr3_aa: CASSLGVIETQYF
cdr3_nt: TGTGCCAGCAGCTTAGGTGTTATCGAGACCCAGTACTTC

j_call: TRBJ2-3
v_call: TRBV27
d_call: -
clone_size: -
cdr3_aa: CASSLGGQINTQYF
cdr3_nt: TGTGCCAGCAGTTTGGGAGGACAGATCAATACGCAGTATTTT

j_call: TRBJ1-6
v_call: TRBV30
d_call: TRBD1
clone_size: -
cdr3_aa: CAWSISGQGGSLIF
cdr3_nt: TGTGCCTGGAGTATCTCGGGACAGGGTGGTTCGTTGATCTTT

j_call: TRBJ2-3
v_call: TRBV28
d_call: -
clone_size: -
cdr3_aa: CASSLRGGFTDTQYF
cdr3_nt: TGTGCCAGCAGTTTAAGGGGCGGTTTCACAGATACGCAGTATTTT

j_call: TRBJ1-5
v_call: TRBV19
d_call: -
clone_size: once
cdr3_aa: CASSNRANQPQHF
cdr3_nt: TGTGCCAGTAGTAATAGGGCCAATCAGCCCCAGCATTTT

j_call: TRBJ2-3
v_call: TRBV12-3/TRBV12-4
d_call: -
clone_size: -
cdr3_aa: CASSTLLTDTQYF
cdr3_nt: TGTGCCAGCAGTACTCTGCTCACAGATACGCAGTATTTT

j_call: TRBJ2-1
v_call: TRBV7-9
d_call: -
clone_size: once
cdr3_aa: CASSWNDNEQFF
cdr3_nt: TGTGCCAGCAGCTGGAACGACAATGAGCAGTTCTTC